These 18 T cell receptor beta chains originate from one sample sequenced in a study of blood T cell repertoires in COVID-19 (dated by TCRdb to 2019 to 2021). The library was prepared using the immunoSEQ multiplex PCR assay. As stored in TCRdb, this immuneACCESS dataset retains in-frame rearrangements with V and J assigned. A fraction of the clones does not appear; measured against another copy, unresolved V genes explain less than half of the discrepancy, and the remainder lacks a known reason. The table for this sample lists 150,000 to 200,000 clones; about 83% of them were counted only once. The ten biggest clones cover 0.7% to 0.9% of the sample. The sequencing input was peripheral blood. The origin of the receptors is a young woman who had recovered from COVID-19.

The chain recombines TRBV6-5 with TRBJ2-6, with a weak D call TRBD2 (6 bases). The V end lost 7 bases, the J end lost 1 base, and 11 bases lay between the germline ends. The CDR3 is made up of 15 amino acids. The germline V gene encodes CDR1 MNHEY and CDR2 SVGAGI. DNA for the CDR3: TGTGCCAGCAACGAGGAGGGATCTGGGGCCAACGTCCTGACTTTC. Protein: CASNEEGSGANVLTF.

V is TRBV7-2 and J is TRBJ2-7; 14 nucleotides agree with TRBD2. The CDR3 length is 17 residues. Germline CDR1 SGHTA, CDR2 FQGNSA. Unmatched junction bases numbered 8, after V lost 5 bases and J lost 2 bases. The DNA of the CDR3 is TGTGCCAGCAGCCCCACGGGACTAGCGGGGGCGACCTACGAGCAGTACTTC. Amino acid sequence: CASSPTGLAGATYEQYF.

The chain employs TRBV4-1 and TRBJ1-1; weak D call: TRBD1 (5 bases). CDR3 length: 14 residues. Germline lookup yields CDR1 MGHRA and CDR2 YSYEKL. Trimming took 1 base from V and 7 from J, leaving 13 bases between them. The CDR3 sequence is CASSQGAGMSEAFF. The CDR3, as DNA: TGCGCCAGCAGCCAAGGTGCAGGGATGAGTGAAGCTTTCTTT.

This clone was picked up a small number of times. The chain recombines TRBV2 with TRBJ2-4; D perhaps matches TRBD1 (6 bases). Germline-derived CDR1 and CDR2 are SNHLY and FYNNEI. V was shortened by 10 bases and J by 2 bases, with 15 bases between the two germline ends. The CDR3 runs to 14 residues. The CDR3: CAIGTPRTKNIQYF. CDR3 nucleotides: TGTGCCATAGGGACACCGAGGACCAAAAACATTCAGTACTTC.

This clone was seen ten or more times. The gene calls are TRBV10-1 and TRBJ1-5, with TRBD1 as a possible D gene (5 bases). This CDR3 has 13 amino acids. Germline values: CDR1 WNHNN, CDR2 SYGVQD (reference sequence). The V end was cut by 2 bases, the J end by 4 bases, with 6 bases between. CDR3 residues: CASSEGGNQPQHF. The CDR3 nucleotides read TGCGCCAGCAGTGAGGGGGGGAATCAGCCCCAGCATTTT.

This clone occurred once. V usage is TRBV7-2 and J usage is TRBJ2-3; TRBD2 agrees at 15 bases. From germline, CDR1 is SGHTA and CDR2 FQGNSA. The ends lost 4 bases at V and 5 bases at J; junction bases unmatched: 7. The CDR3 covers 17 residues. In nucleotides, the CDR3 is TGTGCCAGCAGCTCGGGACTAGCGGGAGGAGAGGGAGATACGCAGTATTTT. Protein product: CASSSGLAGGEGDTQYF.

The chain combines TRBV27 with TRBJ2-1, with 11 bases matching TRBD2. The junction had 10 bases not matched to a gene; V was cut back by 3 bases and J by 9 bases. The length of the CDR3 is 16 residues. Germline V gene sequence: CDR1 MNHEY, CDR2 SMNVEV (reference sequence). The DNA for the CDR3 is TGTGCCAGCAGTTTGCCCGGGACTAGCGGCTTAGTTGAGCAGTTCTTC. Encoded protein: CASSLPGTSGLVEQFF.

This sequence joins TRBV5-4 and TRBJ2-2; 11 bases align to TRBD1. CDR3 length: 16 residues. CDR1 and CDR2 (germline): SGHNT, YYREEE (reference sequence). After removal of 0 bases from V and 4 bases from J, the junction contained 2 bases not matched to a gene. The CDR3 DNA reads as TGTGCCAGCAGCTTGGTGGGGACAGGGGGCACCGGGGAGCTGTTTTTT. Its protein product is CASSLVGTGGTGELFF.

The rearrangement uses TRBV19 and TRBJ1-5; no clear D. Per germline, CDR1 LNHDA and CDR2 SQIVND (reference sequence). CDR3 size: 16 residues. V was cut by 6 bases and J by 7 bases, with 22 bases left in between. CDR3 coding DNA: TGTGCCAGTAGGGACGAAGTCTTCTCAGCGGGGCAGCCCCAGCATTTT. Translating it yields CASRDEVFSAGQPQHF. Full variable domain (rest looked up from reference TRBV19 and TRBJ1-5): DGGITQSPKYLFRKEGQNVTLSCEQNLNHDAMYWYRQDPGQGLRLIYYSQIVNDFQKGDIAEGYSVSREKKESFPLTVTSAQKNPTAFYLCASRDEVFSAGQPQHFGDGTRLSIL.

This clone was found once. The chain uses TRBV30 and TRBJ2-3; TRBD2 matches 8 bases. The length of the CDR3 is 16 residues. The germline gives CDR1 GTSNPN, CDR2 SVGIG (reference sequence). V lost 3 bases and J lost 0; bases outside the gene matches: 8. The CDR3 coding sequence is TGTGCCTGGAGAGTTTTAGCGGGACTTAGCACAGATACGCAGTATTTT. Translating it yields CAWRVLAGLSTDTQYF.

The gene calls are TRBV2 and TRBJ2-7, with D unclear. Germline lookup yields CDR1 SNHLY and CDR2 FYNNEI. V was cut by 6 bases and J by 3 bases, with 9 bases left in between. This CDR3 region has 12 residues. The CDR3 sequence is CASSRFVYEQYV. The CDR3, as DNA: TGTGCCAGCAGCAGGTTCGTCTACGAGCAGTACGTC.

The V gene is TRBV5-1, the J gene TRBJ2-5; tentatively, D is TRBD1 (5 bases). The V end was cut by 3 bases, the J end by 2 bases, with 17 bases between. Germline CDR1 and CDR2: SGHRS and YFSETQ. The CDR3 totals 16 residues. CDR3 nucleotides: TGCGCCAGCAGCTCCTACTCAGGGCAGGGTCAAGAGACCCAGTACTTC. Protein product: CASSSYSGQGQETQYF.

The chain is built from TRBV10-3 and TRBJ1-1, with D tentatively TRBD1 (5 bases). The ends were cut back, 8 bases at V and 1 base at J, with 8 bases in the middle. From germline, CDR1 is ENHRY and CDR2 SYGVKD. The CDR3 runs 12 residues. In DNA form, the CDR3 reads TGTGCCATCGGCGGGACGAACACTGAAGCTTTCTTT. This codes for CAIGGTNTEAFF.

This chain links TRBV12-3 or TRBV12-4 with TRBJ1-2; weak D call: TRBD1 (6 bases). The CDR3 loop spans 13 amino acids. Deletions cut 5 bases from V and 2 bases from J, with 9 bases between. CDR3 DNA: TGTGCCAGCAGTCGGGACACCAACTATGGCTACACCTTC. This encodes CASSRDTNYGYTF.

The chain joins TRBV5-1 to TRBJ2-1, with 12 positions matching TRBD1. Germline V CDR1 and CDR2: SGHRS, YFSETQ. The CDR3 sequence is 18 residues long. V shed 1 base, J shed 5 bases, and the junction held 10 bases outside the gene matches. This CDR3 reads CASSLRPGTGGINNEQFF. The CDR3 DNA is TGCGCCAGCAGCTTGCGACCTGGGACAGGGGGCATAAACAATGAGCAGTTCTTC.

The rearrangement uses TRBV11-3 and TRBJ2-3, with TRBD1 as a possible D gene (7 bases). Germline-derived CDR1 and CDR2 are SGHNT and YENEEA. Trimming took off 3 bases at V and 4 bases at J, with 11 bases between the two ends. The length of the CDR3 is 14 residues. The CDR3 protein is CASSLGRGADTQYF. CDR3 DNA: TGTGCCAGCAGCTTGGGCAGGGGGGCAGATACGCAGTATTTT.

This clone occurred a few times. This chain joins TRBV6-5 and TRBJ1-2, with TRBD1 as a possible D gene (6 bases). The CDR3 sequence is 13 residues long. Trimming cost V 4 bases and J 3 bases, with 9 bases left between them. Germline loops: CDR1 MNHEY, CDR2 SVGAGI. The CDR3 protein is CASSSRGHYGYTF. CDR3 coding DNA: TGTGCCAGCAGTTCCAGGGGCCACTATGGCTACACCTTC.

The V gene is TRBV7-2, the J gene TRBJ1-5; D not certain. There are 16 residues in the CDR3. Deletions cut 2 bases from V and 0 bases from J, with 11 bases between. CDR1 is SGHTA, CDR2 FQGNSA, per germline. This CDR3 is CASSLLGSNSNQPQHF. For the CDR3, the DNA is TGTGCCAGCAGCTTACTAGGATCGAATAGCAATCAGCCCCAGCATTTT.